This T cell receptor (beta chain) came from a study of Ad26.COV2.S vaccination and SARS-CoV-2 variants. Background on the study: By the intramuscular route, Ad26.COV2.S was given once, or twice 56 days apart.

CDR1 and CDR2 from the germline V gene are KGHSH and LQKENI. V was clipped by 2 bases and J by 1 base, with 15 bases between them. The CDR3 contains 16 residues. Overall study findings and caveats: Marked by substantial breadth, spike-specific CD8+ and CD4+ T cell responses were reportedly seen after vaccination.

Worth noting for this clone: Its target is unknown.

The treatment here: about 20 received Ad26.COV2.S at low or high dose, single or two shots; about five received placebo; per-sample allocation not given. Sampling happened 63 days after the first vaccine or placebo injection. Whoever gave the sample was an adult aged 18-55 years in Boston. Sequencing used immunoSEQ multiplex PCR; TCRdb keeps in-frame clones, though not all of them. The table lists 330,000 or so clones, 90% of them singletons. The receptor was isolated from a person aged 18 to 59 who received the Ad26.COV2.S COVID-19 vaccine or a placebo. The source material was peripheral blood, sampled in a trial of Ad26.COV2.S vaccine versus placebo. V and J are TRBV18 and TRBJ2-7, with D unclear. The CDR3 spells CASSPNPPEGSYEQYV. Written as DNA, the CDR3 is TGTGCCAGCTCACCAAACCCCCCCGAAGGATCCTACGAGCAGTACGTC.